Reported below is one T cell receptor beta chain. As yet, its antigen is unknown. In TCRdb, the 5' RACE reads were re-called with MiXCR into one record per CDR3 protein. This table holds 200,000 to 250,000 distinct CDR3 sequences, 5.5% to 7% found once. This entry belongs to a study of identical twins. General study points: With beta out-of-frame sequences, excess sharing by twins was weaker. Within cord blood, abundant beta clonotypes carried fewer insertions, but memory repertoires showed no such trend.

In germline, CDR1 is SGHRS, CDR2 YFSETQ. Trimming at V came to 0 bases and at J to 2 bases, leaving 1 base not matched to a gene. The length of the CDR3 is 14 residues. In addition, the sample was reused for a study of yellow fever vaccine responses in identical twins.

This TCR was sampled from a woman under 30 in good health. The chain is built from TRBV5-1 and TRBJ2-7; 8 nucleotides align to TRBD2. The sample was memory (CD45RO+) T cells sorted from blood. The CDR3 coding sequence is TGCGCCAGCAGCTTGGGACTAGCGACCTACGAGCAGTACTTC. Amino acid sequence: CASSLGLATYEQYF.